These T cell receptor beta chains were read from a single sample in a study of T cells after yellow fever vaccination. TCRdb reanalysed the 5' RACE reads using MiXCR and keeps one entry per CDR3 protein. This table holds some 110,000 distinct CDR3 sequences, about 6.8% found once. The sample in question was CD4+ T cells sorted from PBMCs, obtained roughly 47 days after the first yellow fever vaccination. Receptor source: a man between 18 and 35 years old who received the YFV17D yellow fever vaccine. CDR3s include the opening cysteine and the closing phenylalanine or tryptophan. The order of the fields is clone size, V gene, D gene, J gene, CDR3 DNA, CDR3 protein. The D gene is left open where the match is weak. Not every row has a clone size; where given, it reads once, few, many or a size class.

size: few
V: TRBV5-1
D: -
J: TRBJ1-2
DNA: TGCGCCAGCAGCTTGTTACAGGACGGTGGCTACACCTTC
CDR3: CASSLLQDGGYTF

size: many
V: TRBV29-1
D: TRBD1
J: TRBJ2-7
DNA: TGCAGCGTGGTAAGAGACAGGGACGAGCAGTACTTC
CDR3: CSVVRDRDEQYF

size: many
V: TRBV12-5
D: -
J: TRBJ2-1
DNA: TGTGCTAGTGGTTTTTCGCCGGGAAACAATGAGCAGTTCTTC
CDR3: CASGFSPGNNEQFF

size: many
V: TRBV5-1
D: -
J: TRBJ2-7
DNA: TGCGCCAGCAGCTTGGCCGGGCTCAGACAGATCTACGAGCAGTACTTC
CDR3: CASSLAGLRQIYEQYF

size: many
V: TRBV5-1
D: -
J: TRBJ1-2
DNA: TGCGCCAGCAGCTTCAGTGGTGGGTATGACTATGGCTACACCTTC
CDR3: CASSFSGGYDYGYTF

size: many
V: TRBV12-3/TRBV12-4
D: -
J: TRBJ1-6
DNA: TGTGCCAGCAGTTTAAATCTACAGGCACCCTCCTCACCCCTCCACTTT
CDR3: CASSLNLQAPSSPLHF

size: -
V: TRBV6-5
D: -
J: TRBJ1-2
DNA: TGTGCCAGCAGTTACGACAACAACTATGGCTACACCTTC
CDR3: CASSYDNNYGYTF

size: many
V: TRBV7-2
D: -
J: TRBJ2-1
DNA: TGTGCCAGCAGCTTAGGGGCCCGGGGGAGAGGGAATGAGCAGTTCTTC
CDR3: CASSLGARGRGNEQFF

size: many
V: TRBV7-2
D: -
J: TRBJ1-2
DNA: TGTGCCAGCAGCTTGTTTAACAGGGAGAACGATGGCTACACCTTC
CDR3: CASSLFNRENDGYTF

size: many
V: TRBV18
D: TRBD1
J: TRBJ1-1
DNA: TGTGCCAGCTCACCTGTCGAAGACAGGGCAGCTTTCTTT
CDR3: CASSPVEDRAAFF

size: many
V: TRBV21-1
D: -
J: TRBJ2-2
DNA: TGTGCCAGCGGAATACAGGGGGCGCAACACGGGGAGCTGTTTTTT
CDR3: CASGIQGAQHGELFF

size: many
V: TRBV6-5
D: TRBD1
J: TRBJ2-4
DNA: TGTGCCAGCAGATTAGACAGGGGAAAAAACATTCAGTACTTC
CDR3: CASRLDRGKNIQYF

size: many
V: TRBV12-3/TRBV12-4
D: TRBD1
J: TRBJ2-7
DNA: TGTGCCAGCAGCCAACAGGGGGAATTACACGAGCAGTACTTC
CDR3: CASSQQGELHEQYF

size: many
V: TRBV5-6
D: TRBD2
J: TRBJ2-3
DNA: TGTGCCAGCAGCTTTGGGGACTTAGCGGGGGGACTCCCAGATACGCAGTATTTT
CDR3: CASSFGDLAGGLPDTQYF

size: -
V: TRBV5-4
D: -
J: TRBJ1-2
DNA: TGTGCCAGCAGCGCCTGGACAGTTAACTATGGCTACACCTTC
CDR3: CASSAWTVNYGYTF

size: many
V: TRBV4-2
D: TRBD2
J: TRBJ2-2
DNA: TGTGCCAGCAGCCAGTACATACATAGCGGGGGGGCCAACACCGGGGAGCTGTTTTTT
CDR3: CASSQYIHSGGANTGELFF

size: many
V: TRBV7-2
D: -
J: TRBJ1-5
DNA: TGTGCCAGCAGCTTAGTTGGGGGAAACACCAATCAGCCCCAGCATTTT
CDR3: CASSLVGGNTNQPQHF

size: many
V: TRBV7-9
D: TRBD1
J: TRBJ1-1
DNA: TGTGCCAGCAGCTTAGGGGACAGGAGAGCTGAAGCTTTCTTT
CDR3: CASSLGDRRAEAFF

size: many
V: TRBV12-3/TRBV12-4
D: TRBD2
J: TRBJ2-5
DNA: TGTGCCAGCAGCCCGAAGGGACTAGCGCCAGAGACCCAGTACTTC
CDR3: CASSPKGLAPETQYF

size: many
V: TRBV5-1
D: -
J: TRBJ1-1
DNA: TGCGCCAGCAGCTTAACAGGTCGGGTGGACACTGAAGCTTTCTTT
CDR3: CASSLTGRVDTEAFF